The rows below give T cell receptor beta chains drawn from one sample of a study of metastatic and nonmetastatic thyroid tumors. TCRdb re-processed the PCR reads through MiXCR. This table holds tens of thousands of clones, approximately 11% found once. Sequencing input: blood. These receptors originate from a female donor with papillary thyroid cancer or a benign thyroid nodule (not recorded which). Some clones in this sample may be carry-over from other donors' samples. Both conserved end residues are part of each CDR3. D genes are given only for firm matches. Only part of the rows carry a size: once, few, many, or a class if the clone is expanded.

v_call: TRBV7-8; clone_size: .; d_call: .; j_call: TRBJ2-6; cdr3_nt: TGTGCCAGCAGCTTAGAAGGGTCTGGTACCAACGTCCTGACTTTC; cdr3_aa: CASSLEGSGTNVLTF
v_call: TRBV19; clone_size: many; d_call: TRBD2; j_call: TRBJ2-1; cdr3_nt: TGTGCCAGTAGTCCTCTAGCGGGGTACAATGAGCAGTTCTTC; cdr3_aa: CASSPLAGYNEQFF
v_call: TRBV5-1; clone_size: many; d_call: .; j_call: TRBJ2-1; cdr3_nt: TGCGCCAGCAGCTTGGGACGGGACCACAATGAGCAGTTCTTC; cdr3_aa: CASSLGRDHNEQFF
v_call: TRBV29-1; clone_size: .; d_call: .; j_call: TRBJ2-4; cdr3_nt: TGCAGCGTTGAATTGGCGGACAAACAGTACTTC; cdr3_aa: CSVELADKQYF
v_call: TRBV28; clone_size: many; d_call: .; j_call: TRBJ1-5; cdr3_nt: TGTGCCAGCAGTCAGAGGGGATCAGGGGAATACAGGAATCAGCCCCAGCATTTT; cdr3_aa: CASSQRGSGEYRNQPQHF
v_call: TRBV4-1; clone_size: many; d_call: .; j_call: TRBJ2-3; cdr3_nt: TGCGCCAGCAGCCAAGGCCCAGCCTCCACAGATACGCAGTATTTT; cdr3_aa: CASSQGPASTDTQYF
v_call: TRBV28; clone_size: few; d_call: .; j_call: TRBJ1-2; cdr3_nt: TGTGCCAGCAGAGAAGGGGGGGCCCGTGGCTACACCTTC; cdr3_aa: CASREGGARGYTF
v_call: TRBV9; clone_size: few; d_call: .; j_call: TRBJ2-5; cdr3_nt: TGTGCCAGCAGCGTAGAGGCCTTGGAAGAGACCCAGTACTTC; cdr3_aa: CASSVEALEETQYF
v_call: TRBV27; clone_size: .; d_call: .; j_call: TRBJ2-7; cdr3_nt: TGTGCCAGCAGTTCAAGTACAGGGCCCCCCTACGAGCAGTACTTC; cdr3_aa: CASSSSTGPPYEQYF
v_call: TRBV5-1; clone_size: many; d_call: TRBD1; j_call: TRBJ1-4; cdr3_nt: TGCGCCAGCAGCTTGGGGGACAGGGGGGATGAAAAACTGTTTTTT; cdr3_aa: CASSLGDRGDEKLFF
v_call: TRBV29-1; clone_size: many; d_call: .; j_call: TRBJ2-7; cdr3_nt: TGCAGCGTCGAGGCCGAAGGGGCCTACGAGCAGTACTTC; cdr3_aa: CSVEAEGAYEQYF
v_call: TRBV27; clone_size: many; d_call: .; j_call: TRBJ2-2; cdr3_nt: TGTGCCAGCAGTTCCCAGGTCCCTTCCACCGGGGAGCTGTTTTTT; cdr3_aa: CASSSQVPSTGELFF
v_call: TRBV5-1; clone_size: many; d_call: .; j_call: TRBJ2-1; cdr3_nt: TGCGCCAGCAGCTTGGCGCAGGGGTCGAGTGAGCAGTTCTTC; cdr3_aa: CASSLAQGSSEQFF
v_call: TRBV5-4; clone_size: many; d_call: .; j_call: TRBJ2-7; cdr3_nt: TGTGCCAGCAGCGGGCGGACCGGCGGCTCCTACGAGCAGTACTTC; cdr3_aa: CASSGRTGGSYEQYF
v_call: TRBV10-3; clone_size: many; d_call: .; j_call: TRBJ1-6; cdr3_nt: TGTGCCACTTTTTCCGATTATAATTCACCCCTCCACTTT; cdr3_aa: CATFSDYNSPLHF
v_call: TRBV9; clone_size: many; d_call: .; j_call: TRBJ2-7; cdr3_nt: TGTGCCAGCAGCGTCCGGTCCTCCGGAAGTTCCGAGCAGTACTTC; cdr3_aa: CASSVRSSGSSEQYF
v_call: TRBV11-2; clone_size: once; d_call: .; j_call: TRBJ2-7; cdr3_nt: TGTGCCAGCACCCACTCCTACGAGCAGTACTTC; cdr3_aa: CASTHSYEQYF
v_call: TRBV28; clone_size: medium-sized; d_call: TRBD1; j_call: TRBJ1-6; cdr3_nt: TGTGCCAGCAGTTCGCCTGGGGGGACAGTTGGTGAGCCCCTCCACTTT; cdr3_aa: CASSSPGGTVGEPLHF
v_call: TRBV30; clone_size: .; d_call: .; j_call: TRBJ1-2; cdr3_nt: TGTGCCTGGAGGAATCCAGGGTATGAGGTGAATGGCTACACCTTC; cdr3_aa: CAWRNPGYEVNGYTF